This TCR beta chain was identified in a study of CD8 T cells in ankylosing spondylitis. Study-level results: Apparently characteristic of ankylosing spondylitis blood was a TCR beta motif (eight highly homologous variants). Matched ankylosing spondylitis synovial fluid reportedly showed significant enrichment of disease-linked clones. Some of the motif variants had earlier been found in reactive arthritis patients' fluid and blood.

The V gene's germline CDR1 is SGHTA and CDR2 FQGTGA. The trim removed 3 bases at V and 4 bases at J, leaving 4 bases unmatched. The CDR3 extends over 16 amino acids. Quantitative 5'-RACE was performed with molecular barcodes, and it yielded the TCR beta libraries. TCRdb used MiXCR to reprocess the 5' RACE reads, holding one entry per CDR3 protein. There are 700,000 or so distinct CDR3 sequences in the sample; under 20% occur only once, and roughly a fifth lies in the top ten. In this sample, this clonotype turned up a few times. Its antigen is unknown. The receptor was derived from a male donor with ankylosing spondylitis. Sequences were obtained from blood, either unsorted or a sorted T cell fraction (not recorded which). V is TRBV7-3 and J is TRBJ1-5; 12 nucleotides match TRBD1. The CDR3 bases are TGTGCCAGCAGCTTGGGACAGGGGGCGGGGAATCAGCCCCAGCATTTT. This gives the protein CASSLGQGAGNQPQHF.